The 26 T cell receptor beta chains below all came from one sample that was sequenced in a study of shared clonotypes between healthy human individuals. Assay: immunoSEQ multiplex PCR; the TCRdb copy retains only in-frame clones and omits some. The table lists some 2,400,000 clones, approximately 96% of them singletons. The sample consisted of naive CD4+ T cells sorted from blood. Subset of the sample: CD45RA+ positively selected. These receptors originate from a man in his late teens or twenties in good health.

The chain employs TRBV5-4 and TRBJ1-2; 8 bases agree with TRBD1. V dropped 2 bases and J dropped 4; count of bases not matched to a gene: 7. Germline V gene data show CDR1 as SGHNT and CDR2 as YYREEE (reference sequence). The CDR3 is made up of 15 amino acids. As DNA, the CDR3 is TGTGCCAGCAGCTTTAATCAGGGGGCCCTCTATGGCTACACCTTC. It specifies CASSFNQGALYGYTF.

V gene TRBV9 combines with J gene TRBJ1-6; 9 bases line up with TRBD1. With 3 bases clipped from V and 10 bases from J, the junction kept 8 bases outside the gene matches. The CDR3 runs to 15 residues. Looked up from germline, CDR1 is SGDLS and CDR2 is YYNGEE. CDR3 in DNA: TGTGCCAGCAGCGAGGGGGGACAGGGAGGCTCACCCCTCCACTTT. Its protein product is CASSEGGQGGSPLHF.

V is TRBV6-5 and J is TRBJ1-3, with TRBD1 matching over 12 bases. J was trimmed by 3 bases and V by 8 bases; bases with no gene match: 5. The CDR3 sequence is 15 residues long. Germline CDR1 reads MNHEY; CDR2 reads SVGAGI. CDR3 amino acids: CASGRDRGLGNTIYF. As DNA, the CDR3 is TGTGCCAGCGGTCGGGACAGGGGGCTTGGAAACACCATATATTTT.

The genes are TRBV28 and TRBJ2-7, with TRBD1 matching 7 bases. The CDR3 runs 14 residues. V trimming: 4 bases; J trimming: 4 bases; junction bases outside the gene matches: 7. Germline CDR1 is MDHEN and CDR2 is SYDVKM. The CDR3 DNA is TGTGCCAGCAGTTCCCCGGACAGGATTTACGAGCAGTACTTC. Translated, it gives CASSSPDRIYEQYF.

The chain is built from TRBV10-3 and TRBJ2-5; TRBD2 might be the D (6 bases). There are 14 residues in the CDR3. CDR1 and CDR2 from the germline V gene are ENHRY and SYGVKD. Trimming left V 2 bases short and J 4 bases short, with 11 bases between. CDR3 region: CAISELLASETQYF. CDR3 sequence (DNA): TGTGCCATCAGTGAGCTCCTAGCGTCAGAGACCCAGTACTTC.

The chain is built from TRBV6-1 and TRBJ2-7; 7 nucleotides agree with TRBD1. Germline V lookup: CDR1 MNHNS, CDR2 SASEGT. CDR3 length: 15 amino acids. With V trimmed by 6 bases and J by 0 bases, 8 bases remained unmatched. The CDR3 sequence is CASRLQGPNSYEQYF. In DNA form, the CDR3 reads TGTGCCAGCAGATTACAGGGGCCAAACTCCTACGAGCAGTACTTC.

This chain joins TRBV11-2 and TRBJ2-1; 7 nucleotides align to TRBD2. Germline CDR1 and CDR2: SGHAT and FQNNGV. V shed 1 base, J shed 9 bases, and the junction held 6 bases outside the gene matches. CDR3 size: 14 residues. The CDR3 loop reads CASSLAGGLGEQFF. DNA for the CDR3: TGTGCCAGCAGCTTAGCGGGAGGTTTGGGTGAGCAGTTCTTC.

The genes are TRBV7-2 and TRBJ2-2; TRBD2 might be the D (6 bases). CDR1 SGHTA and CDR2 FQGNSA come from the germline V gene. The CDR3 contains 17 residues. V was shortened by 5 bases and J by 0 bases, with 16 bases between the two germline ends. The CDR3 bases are TGTGCCAGCAGCGGAAGAACGGCTAGCGCGAACACCGGGGAGCTGTTTTTT. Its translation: CASSGRTASANTGELFF.

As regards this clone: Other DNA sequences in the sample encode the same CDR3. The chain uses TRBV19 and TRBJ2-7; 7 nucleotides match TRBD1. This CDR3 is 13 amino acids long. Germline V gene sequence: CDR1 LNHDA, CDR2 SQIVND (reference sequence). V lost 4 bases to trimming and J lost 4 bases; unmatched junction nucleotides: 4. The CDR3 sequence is CASSTKTGYEQYF. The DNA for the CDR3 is TGTGCCAGTAGTACAAAGACAGGGTACGAGCAGTACTTC.

CDR3 sequence reads: CASSPNRGSGYEQYF. CDR3 in DNA: TGTGCCAGCTCACCGAACAGGGGAAGTGGGTACGAGCAGTACTTC. The chain uses TRBV18 and TRBJ2-7; 7 nucleotides line up with TRBD1. V shed 3 bases and J 4 bases; nucleotides not matched to a gene: 9. The germline V gene has CDR1 KGHSH and CDR2 LQKENI. The CDR3 has 15 residues.

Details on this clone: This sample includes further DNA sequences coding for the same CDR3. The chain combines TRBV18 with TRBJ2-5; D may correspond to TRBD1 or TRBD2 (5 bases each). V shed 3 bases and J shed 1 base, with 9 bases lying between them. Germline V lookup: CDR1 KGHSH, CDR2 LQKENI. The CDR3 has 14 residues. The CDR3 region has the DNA TGTGCCAGCTCACCGCCGGGGCGCCAAGAGACCCAGTACTTC. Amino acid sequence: CASSPPGRQETQYF.

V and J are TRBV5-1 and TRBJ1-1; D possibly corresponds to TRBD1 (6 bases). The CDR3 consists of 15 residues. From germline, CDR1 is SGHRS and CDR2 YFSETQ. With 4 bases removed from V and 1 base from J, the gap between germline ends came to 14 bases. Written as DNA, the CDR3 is TGCGCCAGCAGCGTCCGGGGGCAGGGGAACACTGAAGCTTTCTTT. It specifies CASSVRGQGNTEAFF.

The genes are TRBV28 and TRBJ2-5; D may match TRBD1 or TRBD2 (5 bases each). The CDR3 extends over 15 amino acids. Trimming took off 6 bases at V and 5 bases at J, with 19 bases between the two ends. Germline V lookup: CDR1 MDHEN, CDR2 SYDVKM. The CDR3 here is CASSRLLRDLETQYF. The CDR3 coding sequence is TGTGCCAGCAGCCGCCTACTCCGGGACCTGGAGACCCAGTACTTC.

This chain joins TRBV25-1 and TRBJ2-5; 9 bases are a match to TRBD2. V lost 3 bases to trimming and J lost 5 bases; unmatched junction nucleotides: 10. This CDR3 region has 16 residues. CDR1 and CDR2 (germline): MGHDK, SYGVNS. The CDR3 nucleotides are TGTGCCAGCAGTGATTGGTTAGCGGGAGCACTCGAGACCCAGTACTTC. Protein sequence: CASSDWLAGALETQYF.

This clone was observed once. This chain's CDR3 is CASSLPPDDEKLFF. The CDR3, as DNA: TGTGCCAGCAGTTTACCCCCGGACGATGAAAAACTGTTTTTT. V usage is TRBV28 and J usage is TRBJ1-4; D not certain. The CDR3 loop spans 14 amino acids. V was pared by 2 bases and J by 6 bases, with 10 bases between. Germline loops: CDR1 MDHEN, CDR2 SYDVKM.

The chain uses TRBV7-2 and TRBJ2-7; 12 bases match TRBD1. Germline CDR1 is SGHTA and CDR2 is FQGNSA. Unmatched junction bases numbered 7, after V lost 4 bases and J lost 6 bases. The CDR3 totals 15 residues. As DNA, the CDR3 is TGTGCCAGCAGCTCCAAGGGACAGGGGGCAGCCGAGCAGTACTTC. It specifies CASSSKGQGAAEQYF.

The CDR3 protein is CASSFKGVVETQYF. The CDR3, as DNA: TGCGCCAGCAGCTTTAAAGGGGTAGTAGAGACCCAGTACTTC. The chain joins TRBV5-1 to TRBJ2-5; a possible D gene is TRBD1 (5 bases). Germline lookup yields CDR1 SGHRS and CDR2 YFSETQ. The CDR3 sequence is 14 residues long. Trimming took 2 bases from V and 4 from J, leaving 12 bases between them.

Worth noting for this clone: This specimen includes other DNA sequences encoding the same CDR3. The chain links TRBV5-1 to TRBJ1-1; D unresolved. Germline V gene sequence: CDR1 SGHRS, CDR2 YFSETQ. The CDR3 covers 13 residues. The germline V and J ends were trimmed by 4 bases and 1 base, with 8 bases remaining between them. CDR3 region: CASSLSENTEAFF. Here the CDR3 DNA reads TGCGCCAGCAGCCTAAGCGAGAACACTGAAGCTTTCTTT.

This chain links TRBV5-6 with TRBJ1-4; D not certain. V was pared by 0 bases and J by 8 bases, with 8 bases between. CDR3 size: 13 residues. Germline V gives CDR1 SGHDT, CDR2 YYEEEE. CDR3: CASSLARGEKLFF. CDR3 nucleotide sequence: TGTGCCAGCAGCTTGGCCCGGGGAGAAAAACTGTTTTTT.

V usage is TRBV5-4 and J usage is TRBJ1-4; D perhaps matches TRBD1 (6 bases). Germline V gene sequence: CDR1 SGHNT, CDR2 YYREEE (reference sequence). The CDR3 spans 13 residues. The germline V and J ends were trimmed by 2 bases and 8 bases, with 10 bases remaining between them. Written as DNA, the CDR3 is TGTGCCAGCAGCTTCGGGACAACCGAAAAACTGTTTTTT. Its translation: CASSFGTTEKLFF.

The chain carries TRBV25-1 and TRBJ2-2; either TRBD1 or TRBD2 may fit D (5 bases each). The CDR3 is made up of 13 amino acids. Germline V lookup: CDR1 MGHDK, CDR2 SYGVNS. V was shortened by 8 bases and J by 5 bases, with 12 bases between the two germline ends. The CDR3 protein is CASRTGGTGELFF. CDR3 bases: TGTGCCAGCCGTACTGGGGGAACCGGGGAGCTGTTTTTT.

As DNA, the CDR3 is TGCGCCAGCAGCTCCCGCGGGGGCGCGGGGAGCTCCTACAATGAGCAGTTCTTC. Translating it yields CASSSRGGAGSSYNEQFF. The gene calls are TRBV5-1 and TRBJ2-1; D is perhaps TRBD2 (7 bases). CDR1 and CDR2 from the germline V gene are SGHRS and YFSETQ. Trimming stripped 3 bases from V and 0 bases from J, with 19 bases between. The CDR3 totals 18 residues.

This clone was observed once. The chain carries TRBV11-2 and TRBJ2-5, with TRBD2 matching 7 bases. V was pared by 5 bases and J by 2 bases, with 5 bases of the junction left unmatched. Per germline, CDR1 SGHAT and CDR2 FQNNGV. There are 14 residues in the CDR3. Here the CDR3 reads CASSPGLPQETQYF. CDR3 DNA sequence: TGTGCCAGCAGCCCGGGACTACCTCAAGAGACCCAGTACTTC.

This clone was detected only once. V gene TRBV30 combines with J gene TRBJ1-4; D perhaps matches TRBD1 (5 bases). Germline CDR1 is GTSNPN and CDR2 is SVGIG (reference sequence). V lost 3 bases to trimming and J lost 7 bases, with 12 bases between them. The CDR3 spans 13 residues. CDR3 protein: CAWSGGTFEKLFF. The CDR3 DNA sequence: TGTGCCTGGAGCGGGGGGACTTTTGAAAAACTGTTTTTT.

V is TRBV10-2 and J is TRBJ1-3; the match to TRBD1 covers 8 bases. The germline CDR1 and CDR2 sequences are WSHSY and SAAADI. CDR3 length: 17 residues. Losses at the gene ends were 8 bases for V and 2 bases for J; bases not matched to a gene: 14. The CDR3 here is CASQISMDRVTGNTIYF. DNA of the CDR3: TGCGCCAGCCAGATCTCGATGGACAGGGTGACTGGAAACACCATATATTTT.

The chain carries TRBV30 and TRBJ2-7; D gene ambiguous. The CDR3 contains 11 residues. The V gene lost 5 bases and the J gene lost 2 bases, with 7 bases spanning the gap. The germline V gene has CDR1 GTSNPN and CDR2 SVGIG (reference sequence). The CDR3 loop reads CAWQNTYEQYF. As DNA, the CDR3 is TGTGCCTGGCAGAATACCTACGAGCAGTACTTC.